This is a list of T cell receptor beta chains from one sample in a study of shared clonotypes between healthy human individuals. Measured with immunoSEQ multiplex PCR; TCRdb has only the in-frame clones, and not every one. Found here are about 1 million clones, 65% to 75% of them singletons; the top ten hold approximately 1.5%. Sequenced: memory CD4+ T cells sorted from blood. These receptors all come from a man aged 18 to 29 in good health. The CDR3 runs from the conserved cysteine through the conserved F or W. The D gene is left open where the match is weak. For some rows the clone size is stated as once, few or many, or as a class when expanded; others skip it.

clone size: once
J gene: TRBJ1-6
D gene: -
V gene: TRBV6-5
CDR3 DNA: TGTGCCAGCAGCCCCGCTAGGCGGGGTAATTCACCCCTCCACTTT
CDR3 protein: CASSPARRGNSPLHF

clone size: once
J gene: TRBJ1-5
D gene: -
V gene: TRBV7-2
CDR3 DNA: TGTGCCAGCAGCTTTGGCAATCAGCCCCAGCATTTT
CDR3 protein: CASSFGNQPQHF

clone size: once
J gene: TRBJ2-1
D gene: TRBD2
V gene: TRBV5-6
CDR3 DNA: TGTGCCAGCATCACCACGGCTAGCGGGAGCGGGGGTTACAATGAGCAGTTCTTC
CDR3 protein: CASITTASGSGGYNEQFF

clone size: few
J gene: TRBJ2-7
D gene: -
V gene: TRBV14
CDR3 DNA: TGTGCCAGCAGCCAACAGGTATACGAGCAGTACTTC
CDR3 protein: CASSQQVYEQYF

clone size: -
J gene: TRBJ1-1
D gene: -
V gene: TRBV15
CDR3 DNA: TGTGCCACCAGCAGCAGGGGAAACACTGAAGCTTTCTTT
CDR3 protein: CATSSRGNTEAFF

clone size: few
J gene: TRBJ1-5
D gene: -
V gene: TRBV28
CDR3 DNA: TGTGCCACCTCCAGGGGATTCAATCAGCCCCAGCATTTT
CDR3 protein: CATSRGFNQPQHF

clone size: -
J gene: TRBJ2-3
D gene: -
V gene: TRBV18
CDR3 DNA: TGTGCCAGCTCACCAGGGCTTGATACGCAGTATTTT
CDR3 protein: CASSPGLDTQYF

clone size: -
J gene: TRBJ2-5
D gene: TRBD2
V gene: TRBV28
CDR3 DNA: TGTGCCAGCAGGAGTAGCGGGGGCGGGGAGACCCAGTACTTC
CDR3 protein: CASRSSGGGETQYF

clone size: -
J gene: TRBJ1-4
D gene: -
V gene: TRBV6-6
CDR3 DNA: TGTGCCAGCAAGTTCAGGGGAGGAACTAATGAAAAACTGTTTTTT
CDR3 protein: CASKFRGGTNEKLFF

clone size: -
J gene: TRBJ1-4
D gene: TRBD1
V gene: TRBV27
CDR3 DNA: TGTGCCAGCAGTTTTCAGGGGGCTAATGAAAAACTGTTTTTT
CDR3 protein: CASSFQGANEKLFF

clone size: -
J gene: TRBJ1-1
D gene: TRBD1
V gene: TRBV2
CDR3 DNA: TGTGCCAGCAGTGAAGCCCCAGGGGGCGGGAACACTGAAGCTTTCTTT
CDR3 protein: CASSEAPGGGNTEAFF

clone size: -
J gene: TRBJ2-2
D gene: -
V gene: TRBV9
CDR3 DNA: TGTGCCAGCAGCGTATCCCCAGGGCGGTCGAACACCGGGGAGCTGTTTTTT
CDR3 protein: CASSVSPGRSNTGELFF

clone size: -
J gene: TRBJ2-2
D gene: TRBD2
V gene: TRBV7-2
CDR3 DNA: TGTGCCAGCAGCTTAGAGCTAGCGGGAGCGAACACCGGGGAGCTGTTTTTT
CDR3 protein: CASSLELAGANTGELFF

clone size: few
J gene: TRBJ1-6
D gene: -
V gene: TRBV28
CDR3 DNA: TGTGCCAGCAGTTGGACAGCTAATTCACCCCTCCACTTT
CDR3 protein: CASSWTANSPLHF